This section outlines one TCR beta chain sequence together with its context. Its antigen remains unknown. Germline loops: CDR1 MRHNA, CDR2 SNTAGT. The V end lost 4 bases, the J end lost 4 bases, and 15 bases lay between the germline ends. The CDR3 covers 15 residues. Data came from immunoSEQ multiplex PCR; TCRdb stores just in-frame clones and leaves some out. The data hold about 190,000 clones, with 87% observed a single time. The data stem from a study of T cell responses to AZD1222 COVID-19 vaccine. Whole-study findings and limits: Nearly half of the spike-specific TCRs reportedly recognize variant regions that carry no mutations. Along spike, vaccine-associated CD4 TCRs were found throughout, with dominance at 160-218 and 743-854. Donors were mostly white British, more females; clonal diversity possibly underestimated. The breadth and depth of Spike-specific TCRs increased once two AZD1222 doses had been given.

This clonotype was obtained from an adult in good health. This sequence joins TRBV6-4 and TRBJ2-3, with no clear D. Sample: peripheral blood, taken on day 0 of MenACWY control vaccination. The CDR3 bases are TGTGCCAGCAGTGCATCCGCGGACCCGGCAGATACGCAGTATTTT. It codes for CASSASADPADTQYF.